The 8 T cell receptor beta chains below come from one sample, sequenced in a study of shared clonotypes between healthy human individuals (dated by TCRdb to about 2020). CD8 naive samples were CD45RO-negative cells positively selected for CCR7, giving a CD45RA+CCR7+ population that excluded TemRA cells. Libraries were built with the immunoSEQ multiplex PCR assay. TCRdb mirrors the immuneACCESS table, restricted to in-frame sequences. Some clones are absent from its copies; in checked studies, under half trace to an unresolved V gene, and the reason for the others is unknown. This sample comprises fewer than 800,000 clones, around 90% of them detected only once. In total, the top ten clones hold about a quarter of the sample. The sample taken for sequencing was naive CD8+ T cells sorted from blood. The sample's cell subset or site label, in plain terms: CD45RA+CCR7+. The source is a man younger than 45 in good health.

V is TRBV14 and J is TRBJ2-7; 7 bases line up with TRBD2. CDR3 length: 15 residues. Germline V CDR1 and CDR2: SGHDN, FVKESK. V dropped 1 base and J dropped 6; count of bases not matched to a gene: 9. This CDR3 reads CASSQVSGGSIEQYF. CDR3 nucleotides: TGTGCCAGCAGCCAAGTCTCGGGAGGATCTATCGAGCAGTACTTC.

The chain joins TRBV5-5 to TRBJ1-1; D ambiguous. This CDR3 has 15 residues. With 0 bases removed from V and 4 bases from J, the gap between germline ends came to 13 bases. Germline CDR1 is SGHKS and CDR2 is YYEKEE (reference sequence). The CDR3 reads CASSLDKGRGTEAFF. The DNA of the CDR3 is TGTGCCAGCAGCTTGGATAAGGGTAGAGGCACTGAAGCTTTCTTT.

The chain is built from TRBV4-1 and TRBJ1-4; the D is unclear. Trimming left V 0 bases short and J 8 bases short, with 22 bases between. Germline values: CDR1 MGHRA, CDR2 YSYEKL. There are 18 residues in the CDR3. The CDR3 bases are TGCGCCAGCAGCCAAGACGTCGGGTCGTGGGTGCCCGACGAAAAACTGTTTTTT. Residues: CASSQDVGSWVPDEKLFF.

The CDR3 coding sequence is TGTGCCAGCAGTGATACTGGACAGGGCAGAAATCAGCCCCAGCATTTT. Its protein is CASSDTGQGRNQPQHF. J is TRBJ1-5 and V is TRBV6-4; 8 positions agree with TRBD1. CDR3 size: 16 residues. Germline V gene lookup returns CDR1 MRHNA and CDR2 SNTAGT. The ends lost 3 bases at V and 4 bases at J; junction bases unmatched: 8.

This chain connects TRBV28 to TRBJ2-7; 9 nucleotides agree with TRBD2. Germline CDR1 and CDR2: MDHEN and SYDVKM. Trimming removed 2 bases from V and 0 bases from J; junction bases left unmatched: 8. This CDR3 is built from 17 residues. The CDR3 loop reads CASSLQLAGETSYEQYF. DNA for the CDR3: TGTGCCAGCAGTTTACAACTAGCGGGTGAGACCTCCTACGAGCAGTACTTC.

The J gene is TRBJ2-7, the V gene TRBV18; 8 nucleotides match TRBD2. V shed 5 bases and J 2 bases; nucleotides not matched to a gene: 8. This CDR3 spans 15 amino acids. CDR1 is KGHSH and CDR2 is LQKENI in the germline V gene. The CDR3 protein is CASSSLAGTTYEQYF. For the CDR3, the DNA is TGTGCCAGCTCATCCTTAGCGGGGACGACCTACGAGCAGTACTTC. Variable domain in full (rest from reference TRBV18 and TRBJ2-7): NAGVMQNPRHLVRRRGQEARLRCSPMKGHSHVYWYRQLPEEGLKFMVYLQKENIIDESGMPKERFSAEFPKEGPSILRIQQVVRGDSAAYFCASSSLAGTTYEQYFGPGTRLTVT.

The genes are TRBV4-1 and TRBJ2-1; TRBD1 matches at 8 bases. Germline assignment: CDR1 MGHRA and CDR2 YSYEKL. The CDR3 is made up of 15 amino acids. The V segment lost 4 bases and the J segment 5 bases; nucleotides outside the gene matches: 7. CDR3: CASSLGQGGNNEQFF. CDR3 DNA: TGCGCCAGCAGCCTCGGACAGGGTGGGAACAATGAGCAGTTCTTC.

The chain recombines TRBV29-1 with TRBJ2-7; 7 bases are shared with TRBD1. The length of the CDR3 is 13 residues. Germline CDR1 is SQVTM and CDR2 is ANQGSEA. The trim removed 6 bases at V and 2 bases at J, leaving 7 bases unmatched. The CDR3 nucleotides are TGCAGCGTGGCACAGGGGTCCGCCTACGAGCAGTACTTC. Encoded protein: CSVAQGSAYEQYF.